This paragraph covers one T cell receptor (beta chain) sequence. The CDR3 extends over 14 amino acids. From germline, CDR1 is LGHDT and CDR2 YNNKEL (reference sequence). After removal of 2 bases from V and 10 bases from J, the junction contained 8 bases not matched to a gene. This record belongs to a study of blood T cell repertoires in COVID-19. About the research overall: The study drew acute and convalescent COVID-19 samples from the United States, Italy and Spain. The cDNA or gDNA used as material had been derived from T cells, B-cell-depleted T cells, or PBMCs.

TCRdb's copy holds only in-frame clones and misses some; the assay was immunoSEQ multiplex PCR. Seen here are 160,000 or so clones, just under 80% observed once, and the top ten hold approximately 13%. This receptor was identified in an elderly woman with acute or convalescent COVID-19. This chain uses TRBV3-1 (or the pseudogene TRBV3-2) with TRBJ2-5; TRBD2 agrees at 9 bases. Sequenced: peripheral blood. The CDR3 DNA is TGTGCCAGCAGCCAATTAGGCGGGAGGGGGTTCCAGTACTTC. Protein product: CASSQLGGRGFQYF.